The following is a T cell receptor beta chain sequence with its context. The antigen is undetermined. The sample comes from a study of human T cells and chemical hapten exposure. Background on the study: TCR yields per sample varied, mainly owing to small pooled library volume differences.

The library labeled individual cDNA molecules by adding unique molecular identifiers to them. A single record per CDR3 protein comes from TCRdb applying MiXCR to the RACE reads. Among approximately 79,000 distinct CDR3 sequences listed, 8.6% were seen once. This CDR3 has 14 amino acids. CDR1 is SGHRS and CDR2 is YFSETQ in the germline V gene. The V gene end was trimmed by 6 bases and the J gene end by 6 bases; junction bases not matched to a gene: 8. Study results and limitations: TCRs at high frequency, those above 1 in 1000, did not change with DPC sensitization.

The time point denotes: healthy volunteer bleed at 6 weeks. Before extraction, the whole blood was not fractionated, and total RNA was taken from it. V usage is TRBV5-1 and J usage is TRBJ1-2; 10 bases map to TRBD1. The specimen sequenced was whole blood. The TCR was taken from a male donor in good health. Some clones in this sample may be carry-over from other donors' samples. CDR3 amino acids: CASNRDRGYDGYTF. In nucleotides, the CDR3 is TGCGCCAGCAACAGGGACAGGGGATACGATGGCTACACCTTC.